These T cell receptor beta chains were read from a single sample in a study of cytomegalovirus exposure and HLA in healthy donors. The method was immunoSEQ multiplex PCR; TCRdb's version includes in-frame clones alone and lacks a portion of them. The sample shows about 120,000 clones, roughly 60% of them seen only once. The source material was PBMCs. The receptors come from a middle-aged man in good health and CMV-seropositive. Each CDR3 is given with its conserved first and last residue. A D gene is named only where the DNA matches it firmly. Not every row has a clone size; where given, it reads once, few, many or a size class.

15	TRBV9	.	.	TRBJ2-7	TGTGCCAGCAGCCCATCGACACAGGACTCCTACGAGCAGTACTTC	CASSPSTQDSYEQYF
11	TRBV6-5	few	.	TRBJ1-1	TGTGCCAGCAGGTCGGGATTTGAAGCTTTCTTT	CASRSGFEAFF
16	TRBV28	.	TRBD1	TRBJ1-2	TGTGCCAGCAGGCTACAGGGGGCTGCCTCTAACTATGGCTACACCTTC	CASRLQGAASNYGYTF
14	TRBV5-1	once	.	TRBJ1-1	TGCGCCAGCAGCTTGGCCGGGGGGGGCACTGAAGCTTTCTTT	CASSLAGGGTEAFF
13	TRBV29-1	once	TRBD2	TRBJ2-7	TGCAGCGTGCGACTAGCGGGATCCTACGAGCAGTACTTC	CSVRLAGSYEQYF
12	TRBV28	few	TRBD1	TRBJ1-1	TGTGCCAGCAGTATGAACAGGGGCGAAGCTTTCTTT	CASSMNRGEAFF
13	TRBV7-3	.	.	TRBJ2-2	TGTGCCAGCAGCTTTCCGTACACCGGGGAGCTGTTTTTT	CASSFPYTGELFF
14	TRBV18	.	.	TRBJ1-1	TGTGCCAGCTCACCACAAAAAGGGGACACTGAAGCTTTCTTT	CASSPQKGDTEAFF
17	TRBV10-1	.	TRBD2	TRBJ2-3	TGCGCCAGCAGTGATCCCCACGCTAGCGGGAGCACAGATACGCAGTATTTT	CASSDPHASGSTDTQYF
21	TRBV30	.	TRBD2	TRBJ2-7	TGTGCCTGGAGTAACCCCCGACCGGGGACAGAAGGGACTAGCATCGTCTACGAGCAGTACTTC	CAWSNPRPGTEGTSIVYEQYF
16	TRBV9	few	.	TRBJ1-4	TGTGCCAGCAGCGTAGGGGGGAGGAGGGGAAATGAAAAACTGTTTTTT	CASSVGGRRGNEKLFF
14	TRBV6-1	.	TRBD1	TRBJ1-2	TGTGCCAGCAGTGAACAGGACAGGGGGTATGGCTACACCTTC	CASSEQDRGYGYTF
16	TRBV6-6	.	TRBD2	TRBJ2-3	TGTGCCAGCAGTGGACTAGCGGGAGCTAGTACAGATACGCAGTATTTT	CASSGLAGASTDTQYF
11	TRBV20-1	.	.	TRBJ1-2	TGCAGTGCAACTGGGGGCGCAGGCTACACCTTC	CSATGGAGYTF
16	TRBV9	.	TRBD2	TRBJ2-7	TGTGCCAGCAGCGTAGGGGTTAGCGGGAGGTACCACGAGCAGTACTTC	CASSVGVSGRYHEQYF
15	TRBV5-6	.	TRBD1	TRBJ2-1	TGTGCCAGCAGCTTGAGGGGACAGGGCTACAATGAGCAGTTCTTC	CASSLRGQGYNEQFF
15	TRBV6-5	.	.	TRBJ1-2	TGTGCCAGCAGTTACAGATCACAGGGTCTCTATGGCTACACCTTC	CASSYRSQGLYGYTF